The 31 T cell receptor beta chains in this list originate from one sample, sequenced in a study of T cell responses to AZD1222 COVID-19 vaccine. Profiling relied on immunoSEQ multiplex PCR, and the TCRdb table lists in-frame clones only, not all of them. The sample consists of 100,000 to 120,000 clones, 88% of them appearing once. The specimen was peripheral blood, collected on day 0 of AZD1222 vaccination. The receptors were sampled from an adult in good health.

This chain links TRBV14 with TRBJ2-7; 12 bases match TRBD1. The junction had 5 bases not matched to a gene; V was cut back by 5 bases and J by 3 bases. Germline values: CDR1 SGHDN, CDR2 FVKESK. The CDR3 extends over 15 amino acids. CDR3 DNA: TGTGCCAGCAGCAGGGACAGGGGGCGCTTCTACGAGCAGTACTTC. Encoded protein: CASSRDRGRFYEQYF. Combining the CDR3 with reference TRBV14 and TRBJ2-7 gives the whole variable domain EAGVTQFPSHSVIEKGQTVTLRCDPISGHDNLYWYRRVMGKEIKFLLHFVKESKQDESGMPNNRFLAERTGGTYSTLKVQPAELEDSGVYFCASSRDRGRFYEQYFGPGTRLTVT.

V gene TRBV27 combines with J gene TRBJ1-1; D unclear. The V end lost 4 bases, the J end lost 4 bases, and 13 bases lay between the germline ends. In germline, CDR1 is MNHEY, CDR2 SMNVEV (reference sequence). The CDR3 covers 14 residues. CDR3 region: CASSSALLVTEAFF. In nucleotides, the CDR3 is TGTGCCAGCAGTTCCGCTCTTTTGGTCACTGAAGCTTTCTTT.

The CDR3 reads CSATEKETQYF. CDR3 nucleotide sequence: TGCAGTGCTACAGAAAAAGAGACCCAGTACTTC. The chain carries TRBV20-1 and TRBJ2-5; the D is unclear. CDR1 and CDR2 from the germline V gene are DFQATT and SNEGSKA (reference sequence). CDR3 length: 11 residues. Trimming pared 4 bases from V and 3 bases from J, leaving 6 bases between.

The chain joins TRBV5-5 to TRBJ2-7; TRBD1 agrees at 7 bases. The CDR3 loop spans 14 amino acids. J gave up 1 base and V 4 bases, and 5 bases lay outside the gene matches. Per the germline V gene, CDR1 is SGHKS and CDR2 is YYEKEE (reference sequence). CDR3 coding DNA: TGTGCCAGCAGCCCAAGACAGGGATCCTACGAGCAGTACTTC. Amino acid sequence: CASSPRQGSYEQYF.

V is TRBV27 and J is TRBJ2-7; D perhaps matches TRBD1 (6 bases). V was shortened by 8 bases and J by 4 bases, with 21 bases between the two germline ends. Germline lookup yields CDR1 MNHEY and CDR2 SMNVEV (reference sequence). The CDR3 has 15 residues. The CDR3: CASFTRLGRGYEQYF. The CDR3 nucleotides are TGTGCCAGCTTTACCCGACTGGGCAGGGGTTACGAGCAGTACTTC.

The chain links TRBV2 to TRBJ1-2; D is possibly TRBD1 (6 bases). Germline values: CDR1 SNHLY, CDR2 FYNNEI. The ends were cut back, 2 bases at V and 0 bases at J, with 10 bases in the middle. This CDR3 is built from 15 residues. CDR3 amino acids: CASSESWTANYGYTF. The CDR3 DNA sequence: TGTGCCAGCAGTGAATCGTGGACAGCTAACTATGGCTACACCTTC.

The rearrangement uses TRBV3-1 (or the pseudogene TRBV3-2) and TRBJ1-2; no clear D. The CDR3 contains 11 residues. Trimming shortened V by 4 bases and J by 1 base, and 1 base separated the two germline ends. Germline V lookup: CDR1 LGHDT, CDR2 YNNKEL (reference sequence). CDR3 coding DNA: TGTGCCAGCAGCCGTAACTATGGCTACACCTTC. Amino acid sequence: CASSRNYGYTF.

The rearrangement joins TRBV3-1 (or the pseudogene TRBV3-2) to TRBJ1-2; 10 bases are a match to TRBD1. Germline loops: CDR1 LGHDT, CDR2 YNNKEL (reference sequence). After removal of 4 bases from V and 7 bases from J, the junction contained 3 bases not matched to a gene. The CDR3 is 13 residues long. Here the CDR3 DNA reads TGTGCCAGCAGCCCGGGACAGGGGTTTGGCTACACCTTC. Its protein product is CASSPGQGFGYTF.

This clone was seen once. The CDR3 sequence: CASSLSGDSEETQYF. The CDR3 region has the DNA TGTGCCAGCAGCCTTTCAGGGGACTCAGAAGAGACCCAGTACTTC. The chain combines TRBV11-2 with TRBJ2-5, with D possibly being TRBD1 or TRBD2 (6 bases each). The CDR3 is 15 amino acids. Trimming pared 5 bases from V and 3 bases from J, leaving 16 bases between. Germline V gene data show CDR1 as SGHAT and CDR2 as FQNNGV. Variable domain in full (rest from reference TRBV11-2 and TRBJ2-5): EAGVAQSPRYKIIEKRQSVAFWCNPISGHATLYWYQQILGQGPKLLIQFQNNGVVDDSQLPKDRFSAERLKGVDSTLKIQPAKLEDSAVYLCASSLSGDSEETQYFGPGTRLLVL.

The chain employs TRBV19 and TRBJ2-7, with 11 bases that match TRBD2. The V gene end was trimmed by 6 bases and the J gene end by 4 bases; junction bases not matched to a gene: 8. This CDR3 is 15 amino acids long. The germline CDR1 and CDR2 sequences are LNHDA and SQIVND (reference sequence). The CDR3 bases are TGTGCCAGTAGCCCTACTAGCGGGGGAGATTACGAGCAGTACTTC. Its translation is CASSPTSGGDYEQYF.

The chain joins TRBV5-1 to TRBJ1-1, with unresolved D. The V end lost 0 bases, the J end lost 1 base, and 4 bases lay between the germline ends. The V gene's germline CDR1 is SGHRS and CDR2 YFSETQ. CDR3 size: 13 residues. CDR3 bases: TGCGCCAGCAGCTTGGACCCGAACACTGAAGCTTTCTTT. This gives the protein CASSLDPNTEAFF.

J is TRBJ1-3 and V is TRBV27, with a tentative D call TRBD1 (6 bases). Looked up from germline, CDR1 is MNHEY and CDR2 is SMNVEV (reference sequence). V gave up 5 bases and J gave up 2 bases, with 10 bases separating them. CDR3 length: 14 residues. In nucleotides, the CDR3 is TGTGCCAGCAGTACGACAGGCACTGGAAACACCATATATTTT. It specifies CASSTTGTGNTIYF.

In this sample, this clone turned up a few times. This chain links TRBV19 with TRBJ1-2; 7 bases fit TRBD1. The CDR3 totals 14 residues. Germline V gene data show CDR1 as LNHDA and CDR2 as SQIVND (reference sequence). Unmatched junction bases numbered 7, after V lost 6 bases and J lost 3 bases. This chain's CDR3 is CASRKAGTDYGYTF. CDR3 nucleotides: TGTGCCAGTAGAAAAGCGGGGACAGACTATGGCTACACCTTC. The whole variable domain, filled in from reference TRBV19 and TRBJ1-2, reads DGGITQSPKYLFRKEGQNVTLSCEQNLNHDAMYWYRQDPGQGLRLIYYSQIVNDFQKGDIAEGYSVSREKKESFPLTVTSAQKNPTAFYLCASRKAGTDYGYTFGSGTRLTVV.

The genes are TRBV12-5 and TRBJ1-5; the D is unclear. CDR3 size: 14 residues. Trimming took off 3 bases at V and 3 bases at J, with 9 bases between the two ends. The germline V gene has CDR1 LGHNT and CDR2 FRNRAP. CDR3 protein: CASGFSGANQPQHF. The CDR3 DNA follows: TGTGCTAGTGGTTTTAGTGGTGCCAATCAGCCCCAGCATTTT.

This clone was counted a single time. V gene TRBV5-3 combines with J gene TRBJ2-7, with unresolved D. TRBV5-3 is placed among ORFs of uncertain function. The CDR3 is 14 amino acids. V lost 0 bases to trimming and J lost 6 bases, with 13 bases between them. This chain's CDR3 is CARSLAPQGSEQYF. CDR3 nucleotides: TGTGCCAGAAGCTTGGCCCCCCAAGGCTCCGAGCAGTACTTC.

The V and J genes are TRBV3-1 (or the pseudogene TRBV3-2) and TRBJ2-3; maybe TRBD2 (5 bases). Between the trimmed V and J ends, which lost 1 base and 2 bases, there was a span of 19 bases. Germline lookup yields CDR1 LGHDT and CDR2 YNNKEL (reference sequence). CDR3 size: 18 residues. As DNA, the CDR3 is TGTGCCAGCAGCCAAGGTAAGGCTGCGGGCTCCTTCACAGATACGCAGTATTTT. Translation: CASSQGKAAGSFTDTQYF.

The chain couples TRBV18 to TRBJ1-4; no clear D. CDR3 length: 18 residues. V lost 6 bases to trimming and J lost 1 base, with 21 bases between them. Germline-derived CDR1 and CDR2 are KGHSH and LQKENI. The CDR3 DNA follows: TGTGCCAGCTCCCCCCCCGGCCTCCTGATAGGAACTAATGAAAAACTGTTTTTT. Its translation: CASSPPGLLIGTNEKLFF.

The CDR3 loop reads CASSSLGQGQPQHF. In DNA, the CDR3 is TGTGCCAGCAGTAGTTTGGGACAAGGTCAGCCCCAGCATTTT. The rearrangement joins TRBV28 to TRBJ1-5, with D perhaps TRBD1 (6 bases). The CDR3 sequence is 14 residues long. Trimming took off 5 bases at V and 6 bases at J, with 14 bases between the two ends. Looked up from germline, CDR1 is MDHEN and CDR2 is SYDVKM.

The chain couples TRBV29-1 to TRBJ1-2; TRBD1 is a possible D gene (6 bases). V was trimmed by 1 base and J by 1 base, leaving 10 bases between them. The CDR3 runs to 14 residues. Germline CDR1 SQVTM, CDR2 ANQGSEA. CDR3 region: CSVEGQALNYGYTF. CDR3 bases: TGCAGCGTTGAAGGACAGGCCCTTAACTATGGCTACACCTTC.

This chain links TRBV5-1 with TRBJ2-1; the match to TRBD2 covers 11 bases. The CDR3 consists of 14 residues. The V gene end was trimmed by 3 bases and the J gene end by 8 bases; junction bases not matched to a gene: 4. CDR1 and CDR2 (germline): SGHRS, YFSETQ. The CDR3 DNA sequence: TGCGCCAGCAGCTACACGACTAGCGGGGATGAGCAGTTCTTC. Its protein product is CASSYTTSGDEQFF.

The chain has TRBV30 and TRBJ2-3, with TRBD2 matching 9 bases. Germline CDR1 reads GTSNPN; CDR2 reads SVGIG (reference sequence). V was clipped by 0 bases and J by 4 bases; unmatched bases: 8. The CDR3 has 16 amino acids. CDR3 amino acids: CAWSVPASGISDTQYF. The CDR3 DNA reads TGTGCCTGGAGTGTCCCGGCTAGCGGGATTTCAGATACGCAGTATTTT.

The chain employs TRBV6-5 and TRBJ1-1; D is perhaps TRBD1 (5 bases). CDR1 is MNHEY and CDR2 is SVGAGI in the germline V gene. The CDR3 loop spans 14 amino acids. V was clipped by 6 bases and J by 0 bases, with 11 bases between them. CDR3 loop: CASRTDVMNTEAFF. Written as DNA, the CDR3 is TGTGCCAGCAGGACAGACGTTATGAACACTGAAGCTTTCTTT.

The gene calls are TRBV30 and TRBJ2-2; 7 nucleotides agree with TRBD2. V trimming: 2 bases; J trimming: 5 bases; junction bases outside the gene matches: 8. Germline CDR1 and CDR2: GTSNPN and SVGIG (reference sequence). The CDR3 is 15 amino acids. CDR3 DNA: TGTGCCTGGAGTTATGGCGGGAGTAGAACCGGGGAGCTGTTTTTT. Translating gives CAWSYGGSRTGELFF.

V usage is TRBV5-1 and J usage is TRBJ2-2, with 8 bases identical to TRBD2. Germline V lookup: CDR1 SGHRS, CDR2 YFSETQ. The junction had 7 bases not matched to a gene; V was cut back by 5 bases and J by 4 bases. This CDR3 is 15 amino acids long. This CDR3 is CASSYGTSPTGELFF. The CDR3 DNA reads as TGCGCCAGCAGTTACGGGACTAGTCCCACCGGGGAGCTGTTTTTT.

The CDR3 nucleotides are TGTGCCAGCAGCGCCCGGACAGGCTACACAGATACGCAGTATTTT. Its translation is CASSARTGYTDTQYF. This rearrangement joins TRBV7-6 to TRBJ2-3, with TRBD1 matching 7 bases. The V gene end was trimmed by 5 bases and the J gene end by 2 bases; junction bases not matched to a gene: 7. CDR1 is SGHVS, CDR2 FNYEAQ, per germline. There are 15 residues in the CDR3.

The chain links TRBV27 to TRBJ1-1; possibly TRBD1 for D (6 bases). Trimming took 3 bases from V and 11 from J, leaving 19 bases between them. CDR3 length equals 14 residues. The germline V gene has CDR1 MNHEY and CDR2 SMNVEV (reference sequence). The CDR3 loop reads CASSFSTGTPGAFF. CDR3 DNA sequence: TGTGCCAGCAGTTTTTCGACCGGGACACCCGGGGCTTTCTTT.

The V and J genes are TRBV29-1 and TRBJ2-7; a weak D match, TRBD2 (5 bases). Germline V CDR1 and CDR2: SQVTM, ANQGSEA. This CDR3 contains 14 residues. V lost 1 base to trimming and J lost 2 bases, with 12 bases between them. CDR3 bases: TGCAGCGTTGAAGGTGAAATGGGAGCCTACGAGCAGTACTTC. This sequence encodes CSVEGEMGAYEQYF.

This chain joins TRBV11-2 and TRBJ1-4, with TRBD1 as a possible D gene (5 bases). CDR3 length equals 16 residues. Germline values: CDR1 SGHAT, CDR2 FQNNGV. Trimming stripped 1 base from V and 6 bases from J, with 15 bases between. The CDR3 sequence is CASSLGLQGVYEKLFF. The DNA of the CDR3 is TGTGCCAGCAGCTTAGGGTTGCAGGGTGTATATGAAAAACTGTTTTTT.

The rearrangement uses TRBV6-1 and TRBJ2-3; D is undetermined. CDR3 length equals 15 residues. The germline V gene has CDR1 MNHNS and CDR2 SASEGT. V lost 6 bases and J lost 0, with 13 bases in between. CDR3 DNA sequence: TGTGCCAGCAGCCAAGTCGCAGTCAGCACAGATACGCAGTATTTT. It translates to CASSQVAVSTDTQYF.

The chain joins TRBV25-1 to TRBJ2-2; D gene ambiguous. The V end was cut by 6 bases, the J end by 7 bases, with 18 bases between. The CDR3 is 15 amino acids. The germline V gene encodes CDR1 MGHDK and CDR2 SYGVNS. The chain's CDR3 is CASSPRLSWGGELFF. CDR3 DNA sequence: TGTGCCAGCAGCCCAAGGCTATCCTGGGGCGGGGAGCTGTTTTTT.

CDR3: CASSLGGADTIYF. CDR3 DNA: TGTGCCAGCAGTTTAGGGGGGGCAGACACCATATATTTT. This sequence joins TRBV12-3 or TRBV12-4 and TRBJ1-3; a possible D gene is TRBD1 (6 bases). V gave up 1 base and J gave up 8 bases, with 9 bases separating them. The CDR3 spans 13 residues.